Below, 21 T cell receptor beta chains from the same sample are listed, as sequenced in a study of blood T cell repertoires in COVID-19. Sequencing used immunoSEQ multiplex PCR; TCRdb keeps in-frame clones, though not all of them. The data contain roughly 58,000 clones, 65% to 85% of them singletons. Material: PBMCs or T cells enriched from blood (not recorded which). The receptors were gathered from a woman in her fifties or sixties who had been exposed to COVID-19.

The rearrangement links TRBV25-1 to TRBJ2-5; TRBD1 agrees at 9 bases. V lost 4 bases, J lost 5 bases, and 2 bases stayed unmatched. The germline V gene encodes CDR1 MGHDK and CDR2 SYGVNS. The CDR3 has 13 amino acids. The CDR3 reads CASSADRGETQYF. CDR3 bases: TGTGCCAGCAGTGCCGACAGGGGGGAGACCCAGTACTTC. Drawing the rest from reference TRBV25-1 and TRBJ2-5, the complete variable domain is EADIYQTPRYLVIGTGKKITLECSQTMGHDKMYWYQQDPGMELHLIHYSYGVNSTEKGDLSSESTVSRIRTEHFPLTLESARPSHTSQYLCASSADRGETQYFGPGTRLLVL.

The chain joins TRBV7-9 to TRBJ1-1, with 8 bases aligning to TRBD1. Germline lookup yields CDR1 SEHNR and CDR2 FQNEAQ (reference sequence). CDR3 size: 15 residues. V gave up 4 bases and J gave up 4 bases; unmatched junction bases: 8. Here the CDR3 reads CASSSGQGSSTEAFF. CDR3 in DNA: TGTGCCAGCAGCTCAGGACAGGGATCCTCCACTGAAGCTTTCTTT.

CDR3 amino acids: CASSPDRGRSYEQYF. Here the CDR3 DNA reads TGTGCCAGCTCACCCGACAGGGGAAGGTCCTACGAGCAGTACTTC. The chain recombines TRBV18 with TRBJ2-7; 8 bases fit TRBD1. CDR3 length: 15 residues. Germline V gene sequence: CDR1 KGHSH, CDR2 LQKENI. Trimming took 3 bases from V and 1 from J; bases not matched to a gene: 5.

The CDR3 sequence: CASLTSGSNEQFF. The DNA for the CDR3 is TGTGCCAGCTTGACTAGCGGCAGCAATGAGCAGTTCTTC. The J gene is TRBJ2-1, the V gene TRBV2; 9 bases fit TRBD2. The CDR3 runs 13 residues. V lost 8 bases and J lost 6; bases outside the gene matches: 5. Germline values: CDR1 SNHLY, CDR2 FYNNEI.

V usage is TRBV15 and J usage is TRBJ2-7; D possibly corresponds to TRBD1 (5 bases). Trimming shortened V by 6 bases and J by 5 bases, and 14 bases separated the two germline ends. This CDR3 spans 13 amino acids. The germline V gene has CDR1 LNHNV and CDR2 YYDKDF (reference sequence). The CDR3 DNA follows: TGTGCCACCAGAGCAGGGTCTGGAAACGAGCAGTACTTC. It is translated as CATRAGSGNEQYF.

The chain employs TRBV7-9 and TRBJ1-4; D is possibly TRBD1 (5 bases). This CDR3 is 15 amino acids long. Germline V gene data show CDR1 as SEHNR and CDR2 as FQNEAQ (reference sequence). V lost 5 bases to trimming and J lost 6 bases, with 16 bases between them. This chain's CDR3 is CASSPRRGGYEKLFF. The CDR3, as DNA: TGTGCCAGCAGCCCACGACGGGGGGGTTATGAAAAACTGTTTTTT.

On this clone: The same CDR3 can be traced to other DNA sequences in this sample. CDR3 amino acids: CASSGRVYEQYF. The CDR3 nucleotides are TGTGCCAGCAGTGGGCGGGTCTACGAGCAGTACTTC. The chain links TRBV28 to TRBJ2-7; D is perhaps TRBD2 (5 bases). The CDR3 covers 12 residues. Trimming stripped 5 bases from V and 3 bases from J, with 8 bases between. The germline gives CDR1 MDHEN, CDR2 SYDVKM.

This chain links TRBV28 with TRBJ2-3, with 11 bases fitting TRBD2. Germline V CDR1 and CDR2: MDHEN, SYDVKM. There are 16 residues in the CDR3. With 5 bases clipped from V and 5 bases from J, the junction kept 9 bases outside the gene matches. The chain's CDR3 is CASSLLGTSGRDTQYF. CDR3 DNA sequence: TGTGCCAGCAGTCTTTTGGGGACTAGCGGCAGAGATACGCAGTATTTT.

The rearrangement uses TRBV4-1 and TRBJ1-5; D is possibly TRBD1 (5 bases). Germline V gene sequence: CDR1 MGHRA, CDR2 YSYEKL. V was trimmed by 1 base and J by 0 bases, leaving 7 bases between them. The CDR3 totals 15 residues. The CDR3 region is CASSQVGGSNQPQHF. The DNA of the CDR3 is TGCGCCAGCAGCCAAGTCGGGGGTAGCAATCAGCCCCAGCATTTT.

This clone appeared once. V and J are TRBV28 and TRBJ1-2, with TRBD1 as a possible D gene (6 bases). Germline lookup yields CDR1 MDHEN and CDR2 SYDVKM. This CDR3 has 10 amino acids. V dropped 8 bases and J dropped 8 bases, with 9 bases sitting between them. For the CDR3, the DNA is TGTGCCAGCGCAGGGGACGGCTACACCTTC. It codes for CASAGDGYTF.

The V and J genes are TRBV11-3 and TRBJ2-1; weak D call: TRBD2 (6 bases). Germline V lookup: CDR1 SGHNT, CDR2 YENEEA. V lost 0 bases, J lost 13 bases, and 13 bases lay in between. The CDR3 sequence is 13 residues long. The CDR3 DNA reads TGTGCCAGCAGCTTAGAGGTCGGGGGAGTTCAGTTCTTC. This sequence encodes CASSLEVGGVQFF.

The genes are TRBV19 and TRBJ1-5; perhaps TRBD1 as D (6 bases). The V end lost 5 bases, the J end lost 0 bases, and 8 bases lay between the germline ends. From germline, CDR1 is LNHDA and CDR2 SQIVND (reference sequence). The length of the CDR3 is 14 residues. This CDR3 is CASSGQNSNQPQHF. The CDR3 DNA is TGTGCCAGTAGTGGACAGAATAGCAATCAGCCCCAGCATTTT.

This clone appeared a single time. In DNA form, the CDR3 reads TGCGCCAGCAGCCAAGACCTAGGCTTTAGCACAGATACGCAGTATTTT. Its protein is CASSQDLGFSTDTQYF. The chain uses TRBV4-3 and TRBJ2-3; no reliable D call. This CDR3 has 16 residues. The V gene lost 0 bases and the J gene lost 0 bases, with 10 bases spanning the gap. CDR1 LGHNA and CDR2 YSLEER come from the germline V gene.

The chain combines TRBV6-2 or TRBV6-3 with TRBJ2-1; 9 bases are a match to TRBD2. CDR3 length: 14 residues. Per germline, CDR1 MNHEY and CDR2 SVGEGT. With 2 bases clipped from V and 7 bases from J, the junction kept 3 bases outside the gene matches. The chain's CDR3 is CASSYHTSGNEQFF. DNA of the CDR3: TGTGCCAGCAGTTACCACACTAGCGGGAATGAGCAGTTCTTC.

The rearrangement uses TRBV28 and TRBJ1-5, with 12 bases matching TRBD1. The V gene end was trimmed by 4 bases and the J gene end by 7 bases; junction bases not matched to a gene: 5. Germline V gene lookup returns CDR1 MDHEN and CDR2 SYDVKM. The CDR3 sequence is 15 residues long. DNA of the CDR3: TGTGCCAGCAGTTGGGGGACAGGGGGCTACCAGCCCCAGCATTTT. Translation: CASSWGTGGYQPQHF.

A remark on this clone: The final CDR3 position lacks the conserved phenylalanine or tryptophan, pointing to a likely read error. V usage is TRBV4-3 and J usage is TRBJ1-2; D gene ambiguous. Germline assignment: CDR1 LGHNA and CDR2 YSLEER. The CDR3 has 14 amino acids. Trimming took 0 bases from V and 10 from J, leaving 15 bases between them. CDR3 nucleotide sequence: TGCGCCAGCAGCCAAGACTGGCGGTCAAAAGACTACACCCTC. Residues: CASSQDWRSKDYTL.

The V call is TRBV6-5, the J call TRBJ2-2, with 7 positions matching TRBD2. The CDR3 spans 13 residues. Germline CDR1 MNHEY, CDR2 SVGAGI. V lost 5 bases and J lost 6; bases outside the gene matches: 3. In DNA, the CDR3 is TGTGCCAGCAGTCCCCGGGAGGCCGGGGAGCTGTTTTTT. Amino acids: CASSPREAGELFF.

This clone was counted a few times. The chain combines TRBV4-1 with TRBJ1-2, with 8 nucleotides matching TRBD1. The CDR3 extends over 16 amino acids. V lost 4 bases to trimming and J lost 0 bases; unmatched junction nucleotides: 7. The germline V gene has CDR1 MGHRA and CDR2 YSYEKL. CDR3 region: CASSPGGGRANYGYTF. The CDR3, as DNA: TGCGCCAGCAGCCCAGGGGGCGGCAGAGCTAACTATGGCTACACCTTC.

The chain joins TRBV6-5 to TRBJ1-1; 8 bases are shared with TRBD1. CDR1 MNHEY and CDR2 SVGAGI come from the germline V gene. With V trimmed by 9 bases and J by 4 bases, 4 bases remained unmatched. CDR3 size: 12 residues. The CDR3 here is CASGQGGTEAFF. Written as DNA, the CDR3 is TGTGCCAGTGGACAGGGTGGCACTGAAGCTTTCTTT.

J is TRBJ1-2 and V is TRBV9; D gene uncertain. The V and J ends lost 4 bases and 4 bases respectively, with 17 bases between them. Germline values: CDR1 SGDLS, CDR2 YYNGEE. There are 15 residues in the CDR3. In DNA form, the CDR3 reads TGTGCCAGCAGCTCCGGCCCAGAGGGCTTCTATGGCTACACCTTC. Translated: CASSSGPEGFYGYTF.

The CDR3 loop reads CASRSGTNYGYTF. CDR3 bases: TGTGCCAGCAGGTCCGGGACAAACTATGGCTACACCTTC. The rearrangement uses TRBV28 and TRBJ1-2; tentative D call: TRBD1 (6 bases). The CDR3 runs 13 residues. Trimming left V 6 bases short and J 2 bases short, with 10 bases between. Germline CDR1 reads MDHEN; CDR2 reads SYDVKM.